Following are 7 T cell receptor beta chains from one sample sequenced in a study of cytomegalovirus exposure and HLA in healthy donors. Researchers ran the PCR with 60 Vbeta and 13 Jbeta primers. Sequencing was performed with immunoSEQ multiplex PCR; in TCRdb, only in-frame clones are kept and a portion is missing. The sample includes 50,000 to 55,000 clones, roughly 70% of them seen just once. Sequencing was carried out using PBMCs. The origin of the receptors is a woman in her 50s in good health and CMV-seropositive.

This chain uses TRBV29-1 with TRBJ1-2; 8 bases line up with TRBD1. Trimming cost V 4 bases and J 7 bases; bases outside gene matches: 8. Germline V CDR1 and CDR2: SQVTM, ANQGSEA. This CDR3 contains 13 residues. The CDR3 bases are TGCAGCGTTGTAGGACAGGGTGGATTTGGCTACACCTTC. Its protein is CSVVGQGGFGYTF.

The rearrangement links TRBV4-3 to TRBJ2-5, with 12 bases fitting TRBD2. CDR3 length equals 16 residues. With 2 bases clipped from V and 5 bases from J, the junction kept 6 bases outside the gene matches. Germline V gene lookup returns CDR1 LGHNA and CDR2 YSLEER. CDR3 protein: CASSQKGLAGLETQYF. The CDR3 DNA sequence: TGCGCCAGCAGCCAAAAAGGACTAGCGGGGTTGGAGACCCAGTACTTC.

The J gene is TRBJ1-6, the V gene TRBV30, with 8 bases matching TRBD1. V lost 2 bases, J lost 7 bases, and 7 bases stayed unmatched. From germline, CDR1 is GTSNPN and CDR2 SVGIG (reference sequence). The CDR3 sequence is 15 residues long. The CDR3 DNA reads as TGTGCCTGGAGTCCCTTTGGGACAGGAAATTCACCCCTCCACTTT. Protein sequence: CAWSPFGTGNSPLHF.

V usage is TRBV28 and J usage is TRBJ2-7; a possible D gene is TRBD2 (6 bases). The germline V and J ends were trimmed by 3 bases and 5 bases, with 17 bases remaining between them. Per germline, CDR1 MDHEN and CDR2 SYDVKM. CDR3 size: 15 residues. The chain's CDR3 is CASSFEEGKYHEQYF. CDR3 DNA: TGTGCCAGCAGTTTCGAGGAGGGGAAGTACCACGAGCAGTACTTC.

This chain uses TRBV4-1 with TRBJ2-7, with 10 bases identical to TRBD1. CDR1 MGHRA and CDR2 YSYEKL come from the germline V gene. The CDR3 is made up of 15 amino acids. The junction had 10 bases not matched to a gene; V was cut back by 1 base and J by 10 bases. This CDR3 reads CASSQGTPGQGPQYF. Here the CDR3 DNA reads TGCGCCAGCAGCCAAGGAACCCCGGGACAGGGGCCCCAGTACTTC.

The V and J genes are TRBV6-1 and TRBJ2-4; possibly TRBD1 for D (5 bases). The CDR3 runs to 16 residues. The germline V gene has CDR1 MNHNS and CDR2 SASEGT. V shed 3 bases and J shed 8 bases, with 20 bases lying between them. The CDR3 loop is CASSEDKARWRDIQYF. Written as DNA, the CDR3 is TGTGCCAGCAGTGAGGACAAGGCCCGTTGGCGAGACATTCAGTACTTC.

The chain has TRBV30 and TRBJ1-1; no reliable D call. Germline lookup yields CDR1 GTSNPN and CDR2 SVGIG (reference sequence). V lost 3 bases, J lost 1 base, and 12 bases lay in between. CDR3 length equals 14 residues. Here the CDR3 reads CAWRRELKNTEAFF. The CDR3 nucleotides read TGTGCCTGGAGGAGGGAATTGAAGAACACTGAAGCTTTCTTT.